These T cell receptor beta chains were read from a single sample in a study of graft-versus-host responses after intestinal transplantation. Method: immunoSEQ multiplex PCR; TCRdb's copy keeps in-frame clones and lacks some. The sample records about 21,000 clones, 25% to 35% being singletons. The material was alloreactive CD8+ T cells from a mixed lymphocyte reaction culture, obtained before intestinal transplant. The receptors originated from a human patient who received an intestinal transplant. Both conserved end residues are part of each CDR3. A D gene is named only where the DNA matches it firmly. Clone size is stated in some rows and not others, as once, few, many or a class when expanded.

v_call: TRBV20-1
d_call: .
j_call: TRBJ2-7
clone_size: .
cdr3_aa: CSAQGIYEQYF
cdr3_nt: TGCAGTGCCCAGGGGATCTACGAGCAGTACTTC

v_call: TRBV5-5
d_call: .
j_call: TRBJ2-3
clone_size: .
cdr3_aa: CASSLPGGTDTQYF
cdr3_nt: TGTGCCAGCAGCTTGCCAGGGGGCACAGATACGCAGTATTTT

v_call: TRBV18
d_call: TRBD1
j_call: TRBJ2-4
clone_size: medium-sized
cdr3_aa: CASSLTGGRNIQYF
cdr3_nt: TGTGCCAGCTCACTAACAGGGGGCAGGAACATTCAGTACTTC

v_call: TRBV6-6
d_call: .
j_call: TRBJ2-7
clone_size: few
cdr3_aa: CASSFEGSGNYEQYF
cdr3_nt: TGTGCCAGCAGTTTCGAGGGTAGCGGAAACTACGAGCAGTACTTC

v_call: TRBV5-1
d_call: TRBD2
j_call: TRBJ2-7
clone_size: .
cdr3_aa: CASSLPSGSGEQYF
cdr3_nt: TGCGCCAGCAGCCTCCCTAGCGGGAGCGGCGAGCAGTACTTC

v_call: TRBV9
d_call: TRBD1
j_call: TRBJ1-5
clone_size: .
cdr3_aa: CASSAGTGQPQHF
cdr3_nt: TGTGCCAGCAGCGCCGGGACAGGTCAGCCCCAGCATTTT

v_call: TRBV6-5
d_call: TRBD2
j_call: TRBJ2-1
clone_size: .
cdr3_aa: CASSPVAGGLNEQFF
cdr3_nt: TGTGCCAGCAGTCCCGTAGCGGGAGGCCTGAATGAGCAGTTCTTC

v_call: TRBV7-9
d_call: .
j_call: TRBJ2-3
clone_size: .
cdr3_aa: CASSFAGHGTDTQYF
cdr3_nt: TGTGCCAGCAGCTTTGCGGGGCACGGGACAGATACGCAGTATTTT

v_call: TRBV2
d_call: TRBD1
j_call: TRBJ1-1
clone_size: few
cdr3_aa: CASRTGINTEAFF
cdr3_nt: TGTGCCAGCAGGACAGGGATTAACACTGAAGCTTTCTTT

v_call: TRBV9
d_call: .
j_call: TRBJ2-3
clone_size: few
cdr3_aa: CASSVGGKGIEQYF
cdr3_nt: TGTGCCAGCAGCGTAGGCGGGAAGGGAATAGAGCAGTATTTT

v_call: TRBV6-5
d_call: .
j_call: TRBJ2-7
clone_size: medium-sized
cdr3_aa: CASSGRGGNEQYF
cdr3_nt: TGTGCCAGTTCGGGCAGGGGAGGTAACGAGCAGTACTTC

v_call: TRBV29-1
d_call: .
j_call: TRBJ2-5
clone_size: few
cdr3_aa: CSVAPIRSRETQYF
cdr3_nt: TGCAGCGTTGCCCCCATCCGATCACGGGAGACCCAGTACTTC

v_call: TRBV9
d_call: .
j_call: TRBJ1-1
clone_size: .
cdr3_aa: CASSEGDWDTEAFF
cdr3_nt: TGTGCCAGCAGCGAGGGGGACTGGGACACTGAAGCTTTCTTT

v_call: TRBV6-5
d_call: .
j_call: TRBJ2-2
clone_size: .
cdr3_aa: CASSYSGTGELFF
cdr3_nt: TGTGCCAGCAGTTACTCGGGCACCGGGGAGCTGTTTTTT

v_call: TRBV6-6
d_call: .
j_call: TRBJ1-1
clone_size: .
cdr3_aa: CASSLTENTEAFF
cdr3_nt: TGTGCCAGCAGTTTAACAGAGAACACTGAAGCTTTCTTT

v_call: TRBV11-3
d_call: TRBD1
j_call: TRBJ1-1
clone_size: few
cdr3_aa: CASSFARDRGRWTEAFF
cdr3_nt: TGTGCCAGCAGCTTCGCCCGGGACAGGGGGCGATGGACTGAAGCTTTCTTT

v_call: TRBV7-3
d_call: .
j_call: TRBJ1-1
clone_size: .
cdr3_aa: CASLRGNTEAFF
cdr3_nt: TGTGCCAGCCTCCGGGGGAACACTGAAGCTTTCTTT

v_call: TRBV21-1
d_call: .
j_call: TRBJ1-3
clone_size: .
cdr3_aa: CASRRRIATNARNTIYF
cdr3_nt: TGTGCCAGCAGAAGACGGATAGCTACAAACGCACGAAACACCATATATTTT

v_call: TRBV7-3
d_call: .
j_call: TRBJ2-2
clone_size: .
cdr3_aa: CASSLGPDAGELFF
cdr3_nt: TGTGCCAGCAGCTTAGGGCCTGATGCCGGGGAGCTGTTTTTT

v_call: TRBV11-3
d_call: .
j_call: TRBJ2-7
clone_size: .
cdr3_aa: CASSLGLVGVVEQYF
cdr3_nt: TGTGCCAGCAGCTTAGGGCTAGTCGGGGTTGTCGAGCAGTACTTC

v_call: TRBV21-1
d_call: .
j_call: TRBJ1-6
clone_size: few
cdr3_aa: CASSKNQGNSPLHF
cdr3_nt: TGTGCCAGCAGCAAAAACCAGGGGAATTCACCCCTCCACTTT

v_call: TRBV5-4
d_call: .
j_call: TRBJ2-1
clone_size: .
cdr3_aa: CASSFEGSSYNEQFF
cdr3_nt: TGTGCCAGCAGCTTTGAGGGCAGCTCCTACAATGAGCAGTTCTTC

v_call: TRBV28
d_call: .
j_call: TRBJ2-4
clone_size: .
cdr3_aa: CASSRACSKNIQYF
cdr3_nt: TGTGCCAGCAGCCGTGCGTGTTCCAAAAACATTCAGTACTTC

v_call: TRBV6-5
d_call: TRBD1
j_call: TRBJ2-7
clone_size: medium-sized
cdr3_aa: CASSQSTGGFYEQYF
cdr3_nt: TGTGCCAGCAGCCAGTCGACAGGGGGGTTCTACGAGCAGTACTTC

v_call: TRBV19
d_call: .
j_call: TRBJ2-5
clone_size: few
cdr3_aa: CASSLGTVWGETQYF
cdr3_nt: TGTGCCAGTAGTCTTGGGACTGTTTGGGGAGAGACCCAGTACTTC

v_call: TRBV5-6
d_call: .
j_call: TRBJ1-2
clone_size: .
cdr3_aa: CASSLGVGGGYTF
cdr3_nt: TGTGCCAGCAGCTTGGGGGTGGGGGGCGGCTACACCTTC

v_call: TRBV5-4
d_call: .
j_call: TRBJ2-7
clone_size: .
cdr3_aa: CASSLYGAYEQYF
cdr3_nt: TGTGCCAGCAGCCTCTACGGGGCCTACGAGCAGTACTTC

v_call: TRBV9
d_call: TRBD1
j_call: TRBJ1-2
clone_size: .
cdr3_aa: CASSATGGSNYGYTF
cdr3_nt: TGTGCCAGCAGCGCTACAGGGGGAAGTAACTATGGCTACACCTTC

v_call: TRBV7-9
d_call: .
j_call: TRBJ2-1
clone_size: .
cdr3_aa: CASSSALRNNEQFF
cdr3_nt: TGTGCCAGCAGCTCAGCTCTACGGAACAATGAGCAGTTCTTC

v_call: TRBV7-9
d_call: TRBD2
j_call: TRBJ2-7
clone_size: .
cdr3_aa: CASSLKREAYEQYF
cdr3_nt: TGTGCCAGCAGCTTAAAGCGGGAGGCCTACGAGCAGTACTTC

v_call: TRBV19
d_call: .
j_call: TRBJ2-2
clone_size: .
cdr3_aa: CASSVGGLNTGELFF
cdr3_nt: TGTGCCAGTAGTGTGGGAGGTTTGAACACCGGGGAGCTGTTTTTT

v_call: TRBV28
d_call: .
j_call: TRBJ2-4
clone_size: .
cdr3_aa: CASSLLGNIQYF
cdr3_nt: TGTGCCAGCAGTTTGCTGGGGAACATTCAGTACTTC

v_call: TRBV29-1
d_call: TRBD1
j_call: TRBJ2-7
clone_size: .
cdr3_aa: CSATHTGGYEQYF
cdr3_nt: TGCAGCGCAACACATACAGGGGGGTACGAGCAGTACTTC

v_call: TRBV9
d_call: .
j_call: TRBJ1-2
clone_size: few
cdr3_aa: CASSGQERRAEGYTF
cdr3_nt: TGTGCCAGCAGCGGACAAGAAAGGCGGGCGGAGGGCTACACCTTC

v_call: TRBV30
d_call: .
j_call: TRBJ2-5
clone_size: .
cdr3_aa: CAWNRVGPKETQYF
cdr3_nt: TGTGCCTGGAATCGGGTAGGACCAAAAGAGACCCAGTACTTC

v_call: TRBV14
d_call: TRBD1
j_call: TRBJ2-7
clone_size: .
cdr3_aa: CASGTGSAEQYF
cdr3_nt: TGTGCCAGCGGGACAGGGTCTGCCGAGCAGTACTTC

v_call: TRBV13
d_call: .
j_call: TRBJ2-1
clone_size: .
cdr3_aa: CASSEGPSSYNEQFF
cdr3_nt: TGTGCCAGCAGCGAGGGCCCGAGTTCCTACAATGAGCAGTTCTTC

v_call: TRBV9
d_call: .
j_call: TRBJ1-1
clone_size: few
cdr3_aa: CASSPEGGGTEAFF
cdr3_nt: TGTGCCAGCAGCCCAGAGGGAGGGGGCACTGAAGCTTTCTTT

v_call: TRBV6-1
d_call: .
j_call: TRBJ2-3
clone_size: .
cdr3_aa: CASSGDSGDTQYF
cdr3_nt: TGTGCCAGCAGTGGGGATAGCGGAGATACGCAGTATTTT

v_call: TRBV7-9
d_call: .
j_call: TRBJ1-1
clone_size: .
cdr3_aa: CASSLPLPTGRNTEAFF
cdr3_nt: TGTGCCAGCAGCTTGCCCCTCCCGACAGGACGGAACACTGAAGCTTTCTTT

v_call: TRBV6-6
d_call: .
j_call: TRBJ2-3
clone_size: .
cdr3_aa: CASSYEPFISPDTQYF
cdr3_nt: TGTGCCAGCAGTTACGAGCCTTTCATATCCCCAGATACGCAGTATTTT

v_call: TRBV28
d_call: .
j_call: TRBJ2-5
clone_size: .
cdr3_aa: CASSLYGDPNGTQYF
cdr3_nt: TGTGCCAGCAGTTTATACGGGGACCCAAATGGGACCCAGTACTTC

v_call: TRBV4-2
d_call: TRBD2
j_call: TRBJ2-1
clone_size: .
cdr3_aa: CASSRPGLAGGEKVNEQFF
cdr3_nt: TGTGCCAGCAGCCGCCCGGGACTAGCAGGAGGGGAGAAGGTTAATGAGCAGTTCTTC

v_call: TRBV6-5
d_call: .
j_call: TRBJ2-7
clone_size: .
cdr3_aa: CASSYSMGQGEQYF
cdr3_nt: TGTGCCAGCAGTTACTCGATGGGGCAGGGGGAGCAGTACTTC

v_call: TRBV6-5
d_call: .
j_call: TRBJ2-7
clone_size: once
cdr3_aa: CASSYAQGYEQYF
cdr3_nt: TGCGCCAGCAGTTACGCTCAGGGTTACGAGCAGTACTTC

v_call: TRBV27
d_call: TRBD1
j_call: TRBJ1-5
clone_size: .
cdr3_aa: CASSLGQDPYSQPQHF
cdr3_nt: TGTGCCAGCAGTTTAGGACAGGACCCCTACAGTCAGCCCCAGCATTTT

v_call: TRBV4-2
d_call: .
j_call: TRBJ2-7
clone_size: medium-sized
cdr3_aa: CASSQTISYEQYF
cdr3_nt: TGTGCCAGCAGCCAAACCATCTCCTACGAGCAGTACTTC

v_call: TRBV27
d_call: .
j_call: TRBJ2-5
clone_size: .
cdr3_aa: CASSLGETQYF
cdr3_nt: TGTGCCAGCTCCCTCGGAGAGACCCAGTACTTC

v_call: TRBV4-1
d_call: .
j_call: TRBJ1-3
clone_size: .
cdr3_aa: CASSRLDSRGSGNTIYF
cdr3_nt: TGCGCCAGCAGCCGACTCGACTCCAGGGGCTCTGGAAACACCATATATTTT

v_call: TRBV27
d_call: .
j_call: TRBJ2-7
clone_size: few
cdr3_aa: CASSLSTGVFYEQYF
cdr3_nt: TGTGCCAGCAGTTTATCAACGGGAGTCTTTTACGAGCAGTACTTC

v_call: TRBV6-6
d_call: .
j_call: TRBJ2-7
clone_size: .
cdr3_aa: CASSYNTDPYEQYF
cdr3_nt: TGTGCCAGCAGTTATAATACTGATCCCTACGAGCAGTACTTC

v_call: TRBV28
d_call: TRBD2
j_call: TRBJ2-7
clone_size: .
cdr3_aa: CASSSSGLAEPIYEQYF
cdr3_nt: TGTGCCAGCAGCTCATCAGGACTAGCGGAGCCGATCTACGAGCAGTACTTC

v_call: TRBV7-2
d_call: .
j_call: TRBJ2-7
clone_size: .
cdr3_aa: CASSLAPAGYEQYF
cdr3_nt: TGTGCCAGCAGCTTAGCTCCAGCGGGCTACGAGCAGTACTTC